The clone carrying this T cell receptor (beta chain) was seen more than once but under ten times. The source of the sample is a study of human T cells and chemical hapten exposure. TCRdb ran MiXCR on the RACE reads and lists one entry per CDR3 protein. The top ten hold approximately 3.3% of the sample, which has about 100,000 distinct CDR3 sequences, more than 9.5% seen once. Time point described: patch test 2, 6 weeks after DPC sensitization. Treatment specified: therapeutic diphenylcyclopropenone sensitization with weekly scalp DPC. The specimen was whole blood, collected in connection with sensitization to the hapten diphenylcyclopropenone (DPC). The receptor's source is a woman between 40 and 55 years old with alopecia areata. Some clones in this sample may be carry-over from other donors' samples.

The CDR3 nucleotides are TGTGCCAGCAGTTTTGAGTATTCCCTATCTTTCTTT. It is translated as CASSFEYSLSFF. The chain uses TRBV28 and TRBJ1-1; D call uncertain. The V end lost 3 bases, the J end lost 12 bases, and 14 bases lay between the germline ends. CDR3 length: 12 residues. From germline, CDR1 is MDHEN and CDR2 SYDVKM.